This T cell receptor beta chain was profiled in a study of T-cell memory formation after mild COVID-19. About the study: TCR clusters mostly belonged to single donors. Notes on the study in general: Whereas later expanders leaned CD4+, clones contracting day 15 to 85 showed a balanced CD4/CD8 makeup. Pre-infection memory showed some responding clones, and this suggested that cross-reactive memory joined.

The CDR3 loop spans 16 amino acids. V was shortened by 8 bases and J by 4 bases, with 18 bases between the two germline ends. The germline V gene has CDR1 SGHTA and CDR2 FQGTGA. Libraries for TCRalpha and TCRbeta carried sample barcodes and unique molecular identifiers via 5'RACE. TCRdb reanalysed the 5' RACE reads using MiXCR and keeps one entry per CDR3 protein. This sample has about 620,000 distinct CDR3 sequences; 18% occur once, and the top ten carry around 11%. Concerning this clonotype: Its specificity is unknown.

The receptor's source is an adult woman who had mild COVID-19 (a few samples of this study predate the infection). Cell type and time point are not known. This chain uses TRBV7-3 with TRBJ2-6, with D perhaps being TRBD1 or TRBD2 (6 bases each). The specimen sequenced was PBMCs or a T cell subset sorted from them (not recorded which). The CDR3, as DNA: TGTGCCAGCTCGCCGTCGGGGGCCCCAGGGGCCAACGTCCTGACTTTC. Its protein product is CASSPSGAPGANVLTF.